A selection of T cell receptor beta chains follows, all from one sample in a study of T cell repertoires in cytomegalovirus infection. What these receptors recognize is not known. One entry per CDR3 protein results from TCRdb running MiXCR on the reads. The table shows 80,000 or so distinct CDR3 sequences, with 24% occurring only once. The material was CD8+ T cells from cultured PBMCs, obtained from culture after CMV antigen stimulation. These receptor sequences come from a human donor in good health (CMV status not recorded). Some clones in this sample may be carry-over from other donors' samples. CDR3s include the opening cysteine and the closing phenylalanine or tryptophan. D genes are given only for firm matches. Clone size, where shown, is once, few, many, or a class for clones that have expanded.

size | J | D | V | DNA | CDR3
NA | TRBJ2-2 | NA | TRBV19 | TGTGCCACAAACTGGCGTCGGGATGGTACCGGGGAGCTGTTTTTT | CATNWRRDGTGELFF
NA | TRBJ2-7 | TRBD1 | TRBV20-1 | TGCAGTGCTAGAGGGACAGGGCGCTCCTACGAGCAGTACTTC | CSARGTGRSYEQYF
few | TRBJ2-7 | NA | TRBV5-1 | TGCGCCAGCAGCCAACTCGGTGGATCCTACGAGCAGTACTTC | CASSQLGGSYEQYF
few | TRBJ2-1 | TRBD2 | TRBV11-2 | TGTGCCAGCAGCTTATCCCCTAGCGGGAGGGAGCAGTTCTTC | CASSLSPSGREQFF
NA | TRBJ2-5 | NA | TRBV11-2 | TGTGCCAGCAGCGGAGCAGGGGACCAAGAGACCCAGTACTTC | CASSGAGDQETQYF
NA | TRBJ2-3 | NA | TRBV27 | TGTGCCAGCAGTACATCATTTGGAGATACGCAGTATTTT | CASSTSFGDTQYF
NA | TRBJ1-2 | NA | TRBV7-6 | TGTGCCAGCAGCTTGGGTAGCGGCTACACCTTC | CASSLGSGYTF
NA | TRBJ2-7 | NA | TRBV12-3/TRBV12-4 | TGTGCCAGCAGTTTTGGGACGGTCTACGAGCAGTACTTC | CASSFGTVYEQYF
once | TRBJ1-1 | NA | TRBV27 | TGTGCCAGCAGTCCACGGGGGGGATCCGGGCTGACTGAAGCTTTCTTT | CASSPRGGSGLTEAFF
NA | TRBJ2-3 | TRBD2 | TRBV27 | TGTGCCAGCAGTTTCGCTAGCGGGGAGATCACAGATACGCAGTATTTT | CASSFASGEITDTQYF
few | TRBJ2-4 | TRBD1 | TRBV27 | TGTGCCAGCGGCTCGGACAGGGAAGACATTCAGTACTTC | CASGSDREDIQYF
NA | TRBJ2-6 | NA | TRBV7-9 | TGTGCCAGCAGCTCTCCGGGACGGCTCTCTGGGGCCAACGTCCTGACTTTC | CASSSPGRLSGANVLTF
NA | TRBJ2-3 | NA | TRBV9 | TGTGCCAGCAGCGTAGGGAGTCGGCCCGGCACAGATACGCAGTATTTT | CASSVGSRPGTDTQYF
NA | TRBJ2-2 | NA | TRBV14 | TGTGCCAGCAGTAACGGGGGAGTGTCCGGGGAGCTGTTTTTT | CASSNGGVSGELFF
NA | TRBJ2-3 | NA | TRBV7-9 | TGTGCCAGCAGCCCTAAAGATACGCAGTATTTT | CASSPKDTQYF
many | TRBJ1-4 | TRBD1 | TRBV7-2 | TGTGCCAGCACCACGGACAGGGGCGATGGAAAACTGTTTTTT | CASTTDRGDGKLFF
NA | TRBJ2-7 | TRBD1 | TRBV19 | TGTGCCAGTAGTATCCAACAGGGGGCTGGCGACGAGCAGTACTTC | CASSIQQGAGDEQYF
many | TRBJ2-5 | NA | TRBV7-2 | TGTGCCAGCAGCCCCTACGGGGGGCACCCACAGCAGTACTTC | CASSPYGGHPQQYF
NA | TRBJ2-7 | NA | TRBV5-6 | TGTGCCAGCAGCCATAACTTACAGGGCTACGAGCAGTACTTC | CASSHNLQGYEQYF
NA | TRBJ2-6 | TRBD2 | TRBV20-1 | TGCAGTGCCCGGGGGGGGTCTGGGGCCAACGTCCTGACTTTC | CSARGGSGANVLTF
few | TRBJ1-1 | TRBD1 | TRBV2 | TGTGCCAGCAGTGCTCAGGGGGCGAACACTGAAGCTTTCTTT | CASSAQGANTEAFF
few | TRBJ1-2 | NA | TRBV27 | TGTGCCAGCAGTTTCCGGGGGCCTAACTATGGCTACACCTTC | CASSFRGPNYGYTF
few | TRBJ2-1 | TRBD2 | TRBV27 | TGTGCCAGCAGCTTGACTAGCTCAAGGCACAATGAGCAGTTCTTC | CASSLTSSRHNEQFF
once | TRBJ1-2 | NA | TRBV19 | TGTGCCAGTAACGAGATCTTCGGTCATGGCTACACCTTC | CASNEIFGHGYTF
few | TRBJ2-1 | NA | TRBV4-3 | TGCGCCAGCAGCCAAGAAGTTCCCGATGAGCAGTTCTTC | CASSQEVPDEQFF
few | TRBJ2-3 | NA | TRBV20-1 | TGCAGTGCTCCGGGACCAGGAGATACGCAGTATTTT | CSAPGPGDTQYF
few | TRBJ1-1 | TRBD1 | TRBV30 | TGTGCCTGGAGTCCGACAGGGACTGAAGCTTTCTTT | CAWSPTGTEAFF
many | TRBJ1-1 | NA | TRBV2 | TGTGCCAGCATGGGATTAAACGCTGACACTGAAGCTTTCTTT | CASMGLNADTEAFF
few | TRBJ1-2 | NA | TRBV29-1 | TGCAGCGTTGAAAGTACAGAAAGCCATGGCTACACCTTC | CSVESTESHGYTF
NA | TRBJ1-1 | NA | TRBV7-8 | TGTGCCAGCAGCTCGGCAGGGGAAAGAATGAACACTGAAGCTTTCTTT | CASSSAGERMNTEAFF
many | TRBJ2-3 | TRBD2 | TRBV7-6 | TGTGCCAGCAGCCTTAGCGGGGGGGACCACACAGATACGCAGTATTTT | CASSLSGGDHTDTQYF
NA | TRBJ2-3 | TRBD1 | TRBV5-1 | TGCGCCAGCAGCTTGCGACAGGGAGTAGATACGCAGTATTTT | CASSLRQGVDTQYF